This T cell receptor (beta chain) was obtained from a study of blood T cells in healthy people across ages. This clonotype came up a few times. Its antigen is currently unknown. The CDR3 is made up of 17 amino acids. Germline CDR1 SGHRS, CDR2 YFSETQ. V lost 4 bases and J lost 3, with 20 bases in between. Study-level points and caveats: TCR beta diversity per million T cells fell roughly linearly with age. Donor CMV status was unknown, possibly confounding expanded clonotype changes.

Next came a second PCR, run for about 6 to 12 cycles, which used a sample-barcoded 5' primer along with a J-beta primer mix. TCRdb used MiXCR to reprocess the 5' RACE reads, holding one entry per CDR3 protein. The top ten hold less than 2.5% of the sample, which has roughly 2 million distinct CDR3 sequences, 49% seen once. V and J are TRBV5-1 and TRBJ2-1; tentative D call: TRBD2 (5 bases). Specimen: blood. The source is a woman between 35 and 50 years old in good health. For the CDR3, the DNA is TGCGCCAGCAGCCACCTACCGGTAAGCGGTAGCTACAATGAGCAGTTCTTC. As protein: CASSHLPVSGSYNEQFF.